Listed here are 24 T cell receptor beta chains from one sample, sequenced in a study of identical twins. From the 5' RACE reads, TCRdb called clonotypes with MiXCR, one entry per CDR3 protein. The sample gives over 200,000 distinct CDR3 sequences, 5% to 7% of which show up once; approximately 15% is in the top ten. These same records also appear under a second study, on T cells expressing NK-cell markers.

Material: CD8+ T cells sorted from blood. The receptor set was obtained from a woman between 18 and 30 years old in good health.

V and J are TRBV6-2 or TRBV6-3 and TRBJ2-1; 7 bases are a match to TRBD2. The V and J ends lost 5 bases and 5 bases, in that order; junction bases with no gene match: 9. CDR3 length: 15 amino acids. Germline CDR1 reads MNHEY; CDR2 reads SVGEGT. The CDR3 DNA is TGTGCCAGCAGTCTTCCGACTAGCCGACACAATGAGCAGTTCTTC. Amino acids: CASSLPTSRHNEQFF.

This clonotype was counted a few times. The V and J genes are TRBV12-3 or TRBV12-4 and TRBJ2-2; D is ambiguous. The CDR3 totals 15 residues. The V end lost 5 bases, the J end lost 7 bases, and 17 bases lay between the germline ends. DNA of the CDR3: TGTGCCAGCAGTCCTATGGTGGAGTTCATCGGGGAGCTGTTTTTT. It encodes CASSPMVEFIGELFF.

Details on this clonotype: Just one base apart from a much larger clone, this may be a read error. For the CDR3, the DNA is TGCGCCAGCAGCCTCGACAGGGACACCGGGGAGCCGTTTTTT. This translates into CASSLDRDTGEPFF. The chain has TRBV5-1 and TRBJ2-2; 7 nucleotides align to TRBD1. CDR1 SGHRS and CDR2 YFSETQ come from the germline V gene. This CDR3 contains 14 residues.

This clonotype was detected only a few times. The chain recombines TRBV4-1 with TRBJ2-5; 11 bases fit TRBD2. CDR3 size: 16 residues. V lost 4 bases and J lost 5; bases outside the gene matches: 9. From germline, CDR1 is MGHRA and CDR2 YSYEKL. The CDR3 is CASSPSLAGVWETQYF. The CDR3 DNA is TGCGCCAGCAGCCCTTCACTAGCGGGGGTATGGGAGACCCAGTACTTC.

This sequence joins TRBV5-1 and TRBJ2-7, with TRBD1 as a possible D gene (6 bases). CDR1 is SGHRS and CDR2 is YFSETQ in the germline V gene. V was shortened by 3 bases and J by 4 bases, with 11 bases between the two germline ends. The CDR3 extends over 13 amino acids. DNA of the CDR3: TGCGCCAGCAGCTCGAACACAGGGTACGAGCAGTACTTC. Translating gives CASSSNTGYEQYF. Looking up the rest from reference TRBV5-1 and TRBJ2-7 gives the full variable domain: KAGVTQTPRYLIKTRGQQVTLSCSPISGHRSVSWYQQTPGQGLQFLFEYFSETQRNKGNFPGRFSGRQFSNSRSEMNVSTLELGDSALYLCASSSNTGYEQYFGPGTRLTVT.

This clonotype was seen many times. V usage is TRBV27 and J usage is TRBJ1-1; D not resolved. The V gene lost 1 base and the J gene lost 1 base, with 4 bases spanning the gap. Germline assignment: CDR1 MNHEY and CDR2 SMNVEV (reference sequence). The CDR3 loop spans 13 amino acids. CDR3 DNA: TGTGCCAGCAGTTTATTAAGGAACACTGAAGCTTTCTTT. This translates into CASSLLRNTEAFF.

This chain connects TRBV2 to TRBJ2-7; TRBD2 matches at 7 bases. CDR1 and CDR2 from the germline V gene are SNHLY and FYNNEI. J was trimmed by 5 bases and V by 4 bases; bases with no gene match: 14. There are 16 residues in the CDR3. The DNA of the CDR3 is TGTGCCAGCAGTGGGGTCCACCGCGGGAGTGTGGACGAGCAGTACTTC. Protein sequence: CASSGVHRGSVDEQYF.

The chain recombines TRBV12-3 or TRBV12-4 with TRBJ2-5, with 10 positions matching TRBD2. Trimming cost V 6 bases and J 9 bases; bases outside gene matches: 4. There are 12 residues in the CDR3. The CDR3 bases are TGTGCCAGCAGAACGAGCGGGGGGGCCCAGTACTTC. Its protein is CASRTSGGAQYF.

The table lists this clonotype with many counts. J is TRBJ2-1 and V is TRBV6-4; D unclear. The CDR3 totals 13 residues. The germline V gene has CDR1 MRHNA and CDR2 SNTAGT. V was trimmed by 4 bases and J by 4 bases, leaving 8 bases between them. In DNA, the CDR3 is TGTGCCAGCAGTGTGGCTGAGTACAATGAGCAGTTCTTC. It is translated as CASSVAEYNEQFF.

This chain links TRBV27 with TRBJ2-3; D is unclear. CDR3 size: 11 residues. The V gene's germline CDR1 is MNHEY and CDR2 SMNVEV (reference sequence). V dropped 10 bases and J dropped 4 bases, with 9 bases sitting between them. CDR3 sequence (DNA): TGTGCCACCTACGATGCAGATACGCAGTATTTT. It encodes CATYDADTQYF.

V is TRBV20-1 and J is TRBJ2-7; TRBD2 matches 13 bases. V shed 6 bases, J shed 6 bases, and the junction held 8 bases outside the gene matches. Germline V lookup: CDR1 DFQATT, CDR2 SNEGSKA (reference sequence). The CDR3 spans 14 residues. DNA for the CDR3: TGCAGTGCATCACTAGCGGGAGGGACCTTCGAGCAGTACTTC. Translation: CSASLAGGTFEQYF.

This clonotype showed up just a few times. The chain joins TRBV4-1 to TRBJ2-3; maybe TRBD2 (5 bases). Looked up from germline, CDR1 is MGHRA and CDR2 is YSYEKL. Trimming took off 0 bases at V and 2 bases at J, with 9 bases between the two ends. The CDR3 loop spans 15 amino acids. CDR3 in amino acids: CASSQDGLITDTQYF. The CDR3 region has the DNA TGCGCCAGCAGCCAAGATGGACTTATCACAGATACGCAGTATTTT.

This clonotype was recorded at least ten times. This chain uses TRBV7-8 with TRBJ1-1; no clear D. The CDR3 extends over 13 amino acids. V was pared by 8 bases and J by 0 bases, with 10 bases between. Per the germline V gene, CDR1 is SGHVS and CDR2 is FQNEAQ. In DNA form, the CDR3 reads TGTGCCAGCGGGCAGCTGATGAACACTGAAGCTTTCTTT. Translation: CASGQLMNTEAFF.

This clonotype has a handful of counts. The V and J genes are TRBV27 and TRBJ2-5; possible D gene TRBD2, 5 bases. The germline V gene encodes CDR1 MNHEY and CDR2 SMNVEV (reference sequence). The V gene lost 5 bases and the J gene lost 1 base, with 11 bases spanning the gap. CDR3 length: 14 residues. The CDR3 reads CASSIGLGQETQYF. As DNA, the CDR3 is TGTGCCAGCAGTATCGGACTCGGCCAAGAGACCCAGTACTTC.

The CDR3 bases are TGTGCCAGCAGCCAAAAAGAGACCCAGTACTTC. Protein product: CASSQKETQYF. The chain has TRBV7-9 and TRBJ2-5, with unresolved D. The V gene lost 5 bases and the J gene lost 3 bases, with 4 bases spanning the gap. The CDR3 sequence is 11 residues long. CDR1 is SEHNR, CDR2 FQNEAQ, per germline (reference sequence).

This CDR3 reads CASSFPGQGISTEAFF. Here the CDR3 DNA reads TGTGCCAGCAGTTTTCCCGGACAGGGAATTTCCACTGAAGCTTTCTTT. The chain recombines TRBV12-3 or TRBV12-4 with TRBJ1-1; 8 nucleotides agree with TRBD1. Germline trimming cut 3 bases from V and 4 bases from J; bases unmatched to any gene: 10. The CDR3 is made up of 16 amino acids.

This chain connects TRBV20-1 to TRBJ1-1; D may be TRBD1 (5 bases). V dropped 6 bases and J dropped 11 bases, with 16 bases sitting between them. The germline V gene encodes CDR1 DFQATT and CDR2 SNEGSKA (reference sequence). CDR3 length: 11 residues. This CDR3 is CSATGGIRAFF. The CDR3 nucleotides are TGCAGTGCAACTGGGGGGATTCGGGCTTTCTTT.

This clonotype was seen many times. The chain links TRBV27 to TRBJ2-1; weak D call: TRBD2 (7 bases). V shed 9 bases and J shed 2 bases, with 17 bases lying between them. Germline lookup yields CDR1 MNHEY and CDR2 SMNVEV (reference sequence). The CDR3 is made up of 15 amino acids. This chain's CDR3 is CASRSGRGPYNEQFF. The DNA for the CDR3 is TGTGCCAGTCGCTCGGGGCGGGGGCCCTACAATGAGCAGTTCTTC.

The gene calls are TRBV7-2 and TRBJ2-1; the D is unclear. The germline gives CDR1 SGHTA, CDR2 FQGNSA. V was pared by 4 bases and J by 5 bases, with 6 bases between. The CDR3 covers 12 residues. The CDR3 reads CASSSVHNEQFF. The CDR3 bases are TGTGCCAGCAGCTCGGTCCACAATGAGCAGTTCTTC.

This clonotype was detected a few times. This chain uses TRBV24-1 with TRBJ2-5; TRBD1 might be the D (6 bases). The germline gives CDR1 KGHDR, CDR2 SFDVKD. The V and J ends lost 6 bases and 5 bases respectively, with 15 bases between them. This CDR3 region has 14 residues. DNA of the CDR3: TGTGCCACCAGTAGGCCCTGGGGGCAGGAGACCCAGTACTTC. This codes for CATSRPWGQETQYF.

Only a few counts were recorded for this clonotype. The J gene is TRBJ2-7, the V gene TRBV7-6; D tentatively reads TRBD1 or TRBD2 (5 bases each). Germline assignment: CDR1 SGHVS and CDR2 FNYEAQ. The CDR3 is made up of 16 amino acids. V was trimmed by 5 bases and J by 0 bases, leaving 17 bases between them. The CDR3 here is CASSHPLGALSYEQYF. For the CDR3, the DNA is TGTGCCAGCAGCCATCCTCTCGGGGCCCTCTCCTACGAGCAGTACTTC.

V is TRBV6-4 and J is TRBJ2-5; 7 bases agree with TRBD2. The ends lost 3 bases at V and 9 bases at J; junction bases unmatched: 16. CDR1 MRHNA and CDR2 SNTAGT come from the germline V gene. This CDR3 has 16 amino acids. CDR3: CASSERPTSEPGAQYF. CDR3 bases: TGTGCCAGCAGTGAAAGGCCTACTAGCGAGCCTGGGGCCCAGTACTTC.

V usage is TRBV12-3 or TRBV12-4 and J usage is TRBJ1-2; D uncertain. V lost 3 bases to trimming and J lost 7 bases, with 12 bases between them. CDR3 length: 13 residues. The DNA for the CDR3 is TGTGCCAGCAGTTTTTTTGTGAGGGCTGGCTACACCTTC. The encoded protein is CASSFFVRAGYTF.

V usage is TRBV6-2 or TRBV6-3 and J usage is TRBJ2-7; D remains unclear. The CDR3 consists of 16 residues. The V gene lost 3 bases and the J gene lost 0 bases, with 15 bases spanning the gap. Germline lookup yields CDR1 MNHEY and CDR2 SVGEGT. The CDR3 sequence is CASSYTVGRSSYEQYF. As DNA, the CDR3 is TGTGCCAGCAGTTATACGGTTGGGCGGAGCTCCTACGAGCAGTACTTC.